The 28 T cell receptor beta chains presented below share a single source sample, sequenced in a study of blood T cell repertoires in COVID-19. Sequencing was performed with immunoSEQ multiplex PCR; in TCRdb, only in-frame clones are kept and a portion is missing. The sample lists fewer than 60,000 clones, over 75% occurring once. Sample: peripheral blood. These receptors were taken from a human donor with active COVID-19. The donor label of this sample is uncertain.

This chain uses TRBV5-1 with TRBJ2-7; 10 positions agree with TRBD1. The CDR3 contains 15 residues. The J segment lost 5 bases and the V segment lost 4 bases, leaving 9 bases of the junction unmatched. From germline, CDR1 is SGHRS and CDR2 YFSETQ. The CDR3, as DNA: TGCGCCAGCAGCGCTCTGGGACAGGGGAGCCACGAGCAGTACTTC. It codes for CASSALGQGSHEQYF. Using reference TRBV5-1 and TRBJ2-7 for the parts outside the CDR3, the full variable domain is KAGVTQTPRYLIKTRGQQVTLSCSPISGHRSVSWYQQTPGQGLQFLFEYFSETQRNKGNFPGRFSGRQFSNSRSEMNVSTLELGDSALYLCASSALGQGSHEQYFGPGTRLTVT.

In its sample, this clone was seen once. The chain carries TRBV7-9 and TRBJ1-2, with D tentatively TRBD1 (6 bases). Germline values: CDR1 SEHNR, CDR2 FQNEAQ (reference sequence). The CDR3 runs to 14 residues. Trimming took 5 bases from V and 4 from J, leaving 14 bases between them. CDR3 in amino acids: CASSPRTVPYGYTF. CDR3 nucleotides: TGTGCCAGCAGCCCCCGGACAGTACCCTATGGCTACACCTTC.

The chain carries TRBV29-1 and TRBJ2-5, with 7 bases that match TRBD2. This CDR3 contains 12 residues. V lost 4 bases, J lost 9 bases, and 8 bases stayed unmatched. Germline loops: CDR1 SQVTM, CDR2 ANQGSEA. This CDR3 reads CSVGTPRGAQYF. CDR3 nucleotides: TGCAGCGTTGGGACACCCCGGGGGGCCCAGTACTTC.

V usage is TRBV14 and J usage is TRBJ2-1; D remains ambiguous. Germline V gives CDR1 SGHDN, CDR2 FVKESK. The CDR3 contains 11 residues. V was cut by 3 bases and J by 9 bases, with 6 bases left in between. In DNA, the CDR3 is TGTGCCAGCAGCCAGAGAGGTGAGCAGTTCTTC. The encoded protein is CASSQRGEQFF.

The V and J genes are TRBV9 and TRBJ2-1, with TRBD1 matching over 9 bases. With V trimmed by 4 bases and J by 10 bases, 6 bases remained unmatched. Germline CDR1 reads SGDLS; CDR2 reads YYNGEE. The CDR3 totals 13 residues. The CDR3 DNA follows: TGTGCCAGCAGCAACAGGGGGCTGGGAGAGCAGTTCTTC. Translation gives CASSNRGLGEQFF.

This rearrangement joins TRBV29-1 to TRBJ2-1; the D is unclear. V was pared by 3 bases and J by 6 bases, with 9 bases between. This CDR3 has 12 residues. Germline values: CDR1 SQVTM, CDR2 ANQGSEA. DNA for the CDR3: TGCAGCGTTGAGGGCCTTACCAATGAGCAGTTCTTC. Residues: CSVEGLTNEQFF.

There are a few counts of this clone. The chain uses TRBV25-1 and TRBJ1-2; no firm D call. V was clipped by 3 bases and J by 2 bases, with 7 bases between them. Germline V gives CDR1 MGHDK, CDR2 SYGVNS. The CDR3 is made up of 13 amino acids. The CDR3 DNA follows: TGTGCCAGCAGTGAGTACACCAACTATGGCTACACCTTC. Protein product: CASSEYTNYGYTF.

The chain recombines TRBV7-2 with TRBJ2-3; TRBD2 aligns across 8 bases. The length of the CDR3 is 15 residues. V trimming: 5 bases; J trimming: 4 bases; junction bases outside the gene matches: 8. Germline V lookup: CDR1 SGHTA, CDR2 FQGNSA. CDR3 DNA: TGTGCCAGCAGCGTACAGCGGGAGCATGCAGATACGCAGTATTTT. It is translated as CASSVQREHADTQYF.

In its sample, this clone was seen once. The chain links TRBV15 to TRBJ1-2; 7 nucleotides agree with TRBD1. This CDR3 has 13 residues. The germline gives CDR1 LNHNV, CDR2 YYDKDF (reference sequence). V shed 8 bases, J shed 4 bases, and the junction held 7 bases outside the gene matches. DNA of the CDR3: TGTGCCACCTCCAGGGGGGCTCTCTATGGCTACACCTTC. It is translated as CATSRGALYGYTF. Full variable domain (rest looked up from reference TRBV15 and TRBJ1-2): DAMVIQNPRYQVTQFGKPVTLSCSQTLNHNVMYWYQQKSSQAPKLLFHYYDKDFNNEADTPDNFQSRRPNTSFCFLDIRSPGLGDTAMYLCATSRGALYGYTFGSGTRLTVV.

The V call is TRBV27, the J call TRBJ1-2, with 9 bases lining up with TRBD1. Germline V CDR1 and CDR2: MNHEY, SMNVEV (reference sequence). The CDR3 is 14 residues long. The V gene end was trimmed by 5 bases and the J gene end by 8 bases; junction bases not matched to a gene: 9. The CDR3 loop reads CASSADRGSSGYTF. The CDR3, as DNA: TGTGCCAGCAGTGCGGACAGGGGATCAAGCGGCTACACCTTC.

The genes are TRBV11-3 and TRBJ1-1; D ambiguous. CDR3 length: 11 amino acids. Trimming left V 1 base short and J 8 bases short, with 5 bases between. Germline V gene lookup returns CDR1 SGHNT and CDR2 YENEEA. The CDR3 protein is CASSLGREAFF. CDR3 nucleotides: TGTGCCAGCAGCTTAGGCAGGGAAGCTTTCTTT. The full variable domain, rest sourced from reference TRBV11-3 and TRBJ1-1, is EAGVVQSPRYKIIEKKQPVAFWCNPISGHNTLYWYLQNLGQGPELLIRYENEEAVDDSQLPKDRFSAERLKGVDSTLKIQPAELGDSAVYLCASSLGREAFFGQGTRLTVV.

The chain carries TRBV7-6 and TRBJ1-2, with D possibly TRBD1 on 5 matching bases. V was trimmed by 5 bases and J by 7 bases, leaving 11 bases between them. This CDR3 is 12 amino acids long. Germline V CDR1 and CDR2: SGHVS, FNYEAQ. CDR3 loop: CASSQGGVGYTF. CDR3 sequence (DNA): TGTGCCAGCAGCCAAGGAGGGGTTGGCTACACCTTC.

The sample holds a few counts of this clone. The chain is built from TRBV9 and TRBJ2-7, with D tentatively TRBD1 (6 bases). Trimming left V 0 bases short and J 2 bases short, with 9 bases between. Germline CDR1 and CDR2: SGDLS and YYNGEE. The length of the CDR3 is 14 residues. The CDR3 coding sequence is TGTGCCAGCAGCGTAGAAGCAGGGGCCTACGAGCAGTACTTC. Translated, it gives CASSVEAGAYEQYF.

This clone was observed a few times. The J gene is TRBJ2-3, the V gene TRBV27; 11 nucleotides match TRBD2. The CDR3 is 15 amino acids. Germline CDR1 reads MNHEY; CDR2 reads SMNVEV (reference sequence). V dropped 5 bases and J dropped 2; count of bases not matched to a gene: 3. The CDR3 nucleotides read TGTGCCAGCAGTCAACTAGCGGGGGTCACAGATACGCAGTATTTT. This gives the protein CASSQLAGVTDTQYF.

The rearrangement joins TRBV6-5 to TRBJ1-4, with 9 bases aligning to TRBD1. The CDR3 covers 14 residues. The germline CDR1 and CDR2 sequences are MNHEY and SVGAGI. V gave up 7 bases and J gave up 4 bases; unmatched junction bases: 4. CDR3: CASTSGQGNEKLFF. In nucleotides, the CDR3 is TGTGCCAGCACCTCGGGACAGGGTAATGAAAAACTGTTTTTT.

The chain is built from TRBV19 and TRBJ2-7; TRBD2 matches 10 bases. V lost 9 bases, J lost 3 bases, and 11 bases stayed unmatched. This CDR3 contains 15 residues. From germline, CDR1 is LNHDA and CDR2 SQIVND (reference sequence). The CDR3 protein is CASLTGTSAFYEQYF. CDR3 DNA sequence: TGTGCCAGCCTGACCGGGACTAGCGCCTTCTACGAGCAGTACTTC. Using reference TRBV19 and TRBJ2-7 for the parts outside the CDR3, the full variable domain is DGGITQSPKYLFRKEGQNVTLSCEQNLNHDAMYWYRQDPGQGLRLIYYSQIVNDFQKGDIAEGYSVSREKKESFPLTVTSAQKNPTAFYLCASLTGTSAFYEQYFGPGTRLTVT.

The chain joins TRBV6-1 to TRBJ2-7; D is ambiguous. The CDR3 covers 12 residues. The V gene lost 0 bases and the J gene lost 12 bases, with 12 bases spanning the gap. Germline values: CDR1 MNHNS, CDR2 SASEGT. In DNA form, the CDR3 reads TGTGCCAGCAGTGAAGCGGTTGGCCGGGTGTACTTC. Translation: CASSEAVGRVYF.

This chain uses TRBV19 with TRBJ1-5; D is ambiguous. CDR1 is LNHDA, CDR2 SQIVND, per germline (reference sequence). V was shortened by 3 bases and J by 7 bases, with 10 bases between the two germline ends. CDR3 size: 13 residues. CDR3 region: CASSINSPQPQHF. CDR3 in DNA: TGTGCCAGTAGTATTAATAGTCCGCAGCCCCAGCATTTT.

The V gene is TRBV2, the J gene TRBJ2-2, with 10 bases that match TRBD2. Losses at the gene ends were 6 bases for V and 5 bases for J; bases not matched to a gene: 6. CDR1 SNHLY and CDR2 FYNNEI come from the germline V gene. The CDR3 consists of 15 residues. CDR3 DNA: TGTGCCAGCAGCCTAAGCGGGGGGGAGACCGGGGAGCTGTTTTTT. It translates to CASSLSGGETGELFF.

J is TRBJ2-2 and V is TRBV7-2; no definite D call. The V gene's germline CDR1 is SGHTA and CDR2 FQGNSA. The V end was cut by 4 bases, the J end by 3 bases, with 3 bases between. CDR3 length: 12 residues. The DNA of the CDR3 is TGTGCCAGCAGCTCCGACACCGGGGAGCTGTTTTTT. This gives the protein CASSSDTGELFF.

CDR3 residues: CASLNSAEQFF. CDR3 coding DNA: TGTGCCAGCCTGAATAGCGCTGAGCAGTTCTTC. V gene TRBV6-5 combines with J gene TRBJ2-1, with a possible D match to TRBD2 (5 bases). Trimming stripped 8 bases from V and 9 bases from J, with 11 bases between. The CDR3 loop spans 11 amino acids. Germline values: CDR1 MNHEY, CDR2 SVGAGI.

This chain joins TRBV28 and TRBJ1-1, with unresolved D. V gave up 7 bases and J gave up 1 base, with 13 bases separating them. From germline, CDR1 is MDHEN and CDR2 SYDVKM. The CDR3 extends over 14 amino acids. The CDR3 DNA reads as TGTGCCAGCATCCAGTATTCAAGGAACACTGAAGCTTTCTTT. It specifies CASIQYSRNTEAFF.

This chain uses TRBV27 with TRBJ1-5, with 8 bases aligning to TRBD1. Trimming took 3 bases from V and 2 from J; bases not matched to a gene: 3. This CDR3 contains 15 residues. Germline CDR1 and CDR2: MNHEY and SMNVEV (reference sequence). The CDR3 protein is CASSLNRGGNQPQHF. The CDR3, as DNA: TGTGCCAGCAGTTTGAACAGGGGGGGCAATCAGCCCCAGCATTTT.

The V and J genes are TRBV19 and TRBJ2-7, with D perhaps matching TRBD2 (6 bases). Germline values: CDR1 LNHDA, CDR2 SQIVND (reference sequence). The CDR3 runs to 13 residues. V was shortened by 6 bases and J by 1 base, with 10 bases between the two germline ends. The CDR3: CASRAGTSYEQYF. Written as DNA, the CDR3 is TGTGCCAGTAGAGCAGGGACTTCCTACGAGCAGTACTTC.

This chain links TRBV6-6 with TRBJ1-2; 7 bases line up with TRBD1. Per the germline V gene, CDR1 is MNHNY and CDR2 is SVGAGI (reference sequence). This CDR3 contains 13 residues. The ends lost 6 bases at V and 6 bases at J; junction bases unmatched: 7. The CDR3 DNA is TGTGCCAGCAGAAACTTTGACAGGGATGGCTACACCTTC. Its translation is CASRNFDRDGYTF.

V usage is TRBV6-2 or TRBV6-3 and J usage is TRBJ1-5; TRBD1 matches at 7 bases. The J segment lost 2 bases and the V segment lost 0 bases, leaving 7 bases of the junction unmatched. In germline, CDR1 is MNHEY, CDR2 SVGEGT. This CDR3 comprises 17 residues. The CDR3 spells CASSYSLDRARNQPQHF. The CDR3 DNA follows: TGTGCCAGCAGTTACTCGCTCGACAGGGCCCGCAATCAGCCCCAGCATTTT.

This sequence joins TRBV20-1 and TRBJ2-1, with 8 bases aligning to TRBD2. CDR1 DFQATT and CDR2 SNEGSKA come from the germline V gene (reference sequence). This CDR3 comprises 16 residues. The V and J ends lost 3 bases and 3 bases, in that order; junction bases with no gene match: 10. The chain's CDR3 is CSASLISGLVYNEQFF. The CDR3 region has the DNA TGCAGTGCTAGTTTAATTTCGGGACTAGTCTACAATGAGCAGTTCTTC.

DNA of the CDR3: TGTGCCAGCAGGCTAACAGGGTACACTGAAGCTTTCTTT. It encodes CASRLTGYTEAFF. V gene TRBV2 combines with J gene TRBJ1-1; D may be TRBD1 (6 bases). The CDR3 extends over 13 amino acids. V was pared by 6 bases and J by 3 bases, with 11 bases between. The germline gives CDR1 SNHLY, CDR2 FYNNEI.